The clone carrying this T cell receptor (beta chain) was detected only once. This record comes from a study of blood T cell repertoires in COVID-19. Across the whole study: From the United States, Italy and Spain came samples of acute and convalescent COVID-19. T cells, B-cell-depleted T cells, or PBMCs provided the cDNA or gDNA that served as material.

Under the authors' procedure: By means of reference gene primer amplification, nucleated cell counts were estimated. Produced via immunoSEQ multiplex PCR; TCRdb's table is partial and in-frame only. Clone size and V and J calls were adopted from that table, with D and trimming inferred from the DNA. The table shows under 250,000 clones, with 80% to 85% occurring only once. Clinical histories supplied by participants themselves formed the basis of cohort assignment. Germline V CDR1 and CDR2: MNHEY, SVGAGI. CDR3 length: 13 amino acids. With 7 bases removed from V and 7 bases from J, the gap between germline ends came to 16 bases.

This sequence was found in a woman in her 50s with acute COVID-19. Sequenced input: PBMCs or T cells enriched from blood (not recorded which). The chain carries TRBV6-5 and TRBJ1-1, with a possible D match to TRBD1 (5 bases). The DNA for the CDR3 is TGTGCCAGCATTCGCCGGGACTACCTTGAAGCTTTCTTT. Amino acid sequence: CASIRRDYLEAFF.